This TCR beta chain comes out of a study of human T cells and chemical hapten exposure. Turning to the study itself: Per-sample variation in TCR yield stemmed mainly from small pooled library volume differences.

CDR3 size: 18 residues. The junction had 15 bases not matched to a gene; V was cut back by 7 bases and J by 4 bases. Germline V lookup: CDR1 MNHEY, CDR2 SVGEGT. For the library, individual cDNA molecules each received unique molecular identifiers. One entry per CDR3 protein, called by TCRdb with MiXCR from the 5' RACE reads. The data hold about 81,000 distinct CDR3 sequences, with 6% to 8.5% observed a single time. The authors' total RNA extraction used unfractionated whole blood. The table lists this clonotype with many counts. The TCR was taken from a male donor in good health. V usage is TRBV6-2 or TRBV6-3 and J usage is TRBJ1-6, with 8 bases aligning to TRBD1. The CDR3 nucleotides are TGTGCCAGCACCGAAGTGTCGGACAGGGCGTCTTATAATTCACCCCTCCACTTT. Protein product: CASTEVSDRASYNSPLHF.